This TCR beta chain came from a study of memory CD4+ T cells and cytomegalovirus serostatus (dated by TCRdb to 2018 to 2020). Concerning the study at large: The cohort comprised 33 healthy Belgian adults, 9 CMV seropositive and some 24 CMV seronegative. To replicate a published TCR-based CMV serostatus classifier, the study sequenced CD4+ memory TCRbeta repertoires from a Belgian cohort whose cytomegalovirus serostatus was known. Broader findings and caveats from the paper: The original-framework classifier achieved a median bootstrapped AUC of 0.95 with a 95% CI of 0.76-1.00 on the Belgian cohort. CMV serostatus prediction reached a median bootstrapped AUC of approximately 0.95 with the original framework and 0.75 to 0.92 with a US-trained random forest. Of 150 to 200 previously reported CMV-associated TCRbeta sequences, 55 to 75 appeared in the CD4+ memory repertoires, each in one to five individuals. Only CD4+CD45RO+ memory cells were sequenced, in contrast to the original study, in which naive and memory CD4+ and CD8+ populations were covered. Results were interpreted as suggesting that the CMV-associated TCR signature is largely present in the CD4+ memory repertoire.

A FACSAria II was used to sort memory CD4+ T cells, defined as single viable CD3+CD4+CD8-CD45RO+ cells. To determine CMV serostatus, a Roche Elecsys assay was used that detects serum IgG against CMV pp150, pp28, p38 and p52. After the samples were thawed, total CD4+ T cells were enriched through positive selection using CD4 magnetic microbeads. Samples originated from another study that specifically interrogated the CD4+ T cell memory repertoire. Following standard operating procedures, peripheral blood mononuclear cells were isolated and cryopreserved, while serum was kept at -80 degrees C. Staining used CD3-PerCP (BW264/56), CD4-APC (RPA-T4), CD45RO-PE (UCHT1) and CD8-Pacific Orange (3B5) antibodies, with Sytox blue excluding non-viable cells. This clone is described as medium-sized (0.01 to 0.1%). Its antigen is not yet known. No base qualities exist here, and no much larger clone lies one base off it.

Genomic DNA was extracted from sorted cells with the Quick-DNA Microprep Kit. Amplification of TCRbeta DNA was done with the immunoSEQ hsTCRbeta kit, following the protocol from the manufacturer. TCRbeta libraries were sequenced on an Illumina MiSeq instrument. As for the authors' bioinformatics: Once out-of-frame sequences had been removed, more than 2 million distinct TCRbeta sequences were left, which works out to an average of roughly 70,000 per individual. Each individual was scored using the number of some 150 previously reported CMV-associated TCRbeta sequences that the individual carried and the total number of productive distinct TCRbeta sequences. A beta-binomial model was reimplemented in Python, and scikit-learn random forests with default parameters were trained on data from the US cohort. Classifier performance on the Belgian cohort was summarized as median AUC with percentile confidence intervals over 10,000 bootstrap iterations. This is the immuneACCESS table as TCRdb keeps it, with only in-frame sequences that have V and J called. A part of the clones is gone; compared with another copy, unresolved V genes explain less than half, and the rest is unexplained. The D gene and trimming were derived from the DNA, and the V and J assignments and clone size from that table. This sample is represented by tens of thousands of clones; about 80% of them were singletons. In total, the top ten clones hold about 4.5% of the sample.

The germline V gene (reference sequence) gives CDR1 as LNHDA and CDR2 as SQIVND. Trimming costs V 3 bases and J 7 bases, and their ends lie 6 bases apart. Reading from cysteine to phenylalanine, the CDR3 counts 11 amino acids. Only the CDR3 DNA is retained, 33 bases long and in frame from the first base. The chain uses TRBV19 and TRBJ1-1, with no confident D gene call. The source of this sequence is an adult in good health and CMV-seropositive. Sequencing was done on a sample of memory CD4+ T cells from blood. This receptor carries the CDR3 CASSMTFEAFF. The nucleotides read TGTGCCAGTAGTATGACGTTTGAAGCTTTCTTT.